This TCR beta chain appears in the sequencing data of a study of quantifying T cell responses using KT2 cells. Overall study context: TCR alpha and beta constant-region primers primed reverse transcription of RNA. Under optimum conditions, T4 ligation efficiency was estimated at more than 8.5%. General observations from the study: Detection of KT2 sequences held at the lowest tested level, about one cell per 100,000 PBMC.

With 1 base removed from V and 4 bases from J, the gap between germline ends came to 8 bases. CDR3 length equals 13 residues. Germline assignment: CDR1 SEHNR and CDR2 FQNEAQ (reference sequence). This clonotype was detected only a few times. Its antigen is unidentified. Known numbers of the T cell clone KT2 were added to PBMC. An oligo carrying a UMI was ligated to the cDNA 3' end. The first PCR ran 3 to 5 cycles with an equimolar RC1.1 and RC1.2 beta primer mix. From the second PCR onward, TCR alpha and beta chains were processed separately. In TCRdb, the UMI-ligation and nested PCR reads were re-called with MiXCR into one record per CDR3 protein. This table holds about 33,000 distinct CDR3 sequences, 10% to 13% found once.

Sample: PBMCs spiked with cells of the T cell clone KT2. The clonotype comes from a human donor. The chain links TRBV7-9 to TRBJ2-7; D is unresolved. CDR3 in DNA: TGTGCCAGCAGCTTAGAAAATTTGTACGAGCAGTACTTC. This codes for CASSLENLYEQYF.